Here is one TCR beta chain with its context. What it recognizes is unknown. Sequencing targeted expressed TCRB transcripts, as all isolated RNA had been reverse transcribed. Read counts averaged around 3.6 million for samples of naive, central memory and regulatory T cells. Sequencing was performed with immunoSEQ multiplex PCR; in TCRdb, only in-frame clones are kept and a portion is missing. The repertoire holds 300,000 to 400,000 clones, approximately 10% seen once, with approximately 1% in the top ten. The data derive from a study of beta chain features in type 1 diabetes. Study-wide results and limits: Moderate but significant shortening of TCRB CDR3s was recorded in all four CD4+ subsets from Type 1 diabetes patients. An over-representation of cells with high TCR expression could result from cDNA sequencing. Compared with healthy donors, patients appeared to share more similar naive, central memory and regulatory TCRB repertoires.

Trimming removed 1 base from V and 4 bases from J, with 12 bases in between. Germline values: CDR1 SGHNT, CDR2 YENEEA. The CDR3 consists of 15 residues. Every participating donor gave one draw, a heparinised blood sample averaging about 100 mL. The rearrangement links TRBV11-3 to TRBJ2-3; D ambiguous. Sequencing was performed on central memory CD4+ T cells from blood. The source of this sequence is a man aged 25 to 45 with type 1 diabetes. The CDR3 loop is CASSLGLTTPDTQYF. The CDR3 DNA reads TGTGCCAGCAGCTTAGGTCTCACCACCCCAGATACGCAGTATTTT.